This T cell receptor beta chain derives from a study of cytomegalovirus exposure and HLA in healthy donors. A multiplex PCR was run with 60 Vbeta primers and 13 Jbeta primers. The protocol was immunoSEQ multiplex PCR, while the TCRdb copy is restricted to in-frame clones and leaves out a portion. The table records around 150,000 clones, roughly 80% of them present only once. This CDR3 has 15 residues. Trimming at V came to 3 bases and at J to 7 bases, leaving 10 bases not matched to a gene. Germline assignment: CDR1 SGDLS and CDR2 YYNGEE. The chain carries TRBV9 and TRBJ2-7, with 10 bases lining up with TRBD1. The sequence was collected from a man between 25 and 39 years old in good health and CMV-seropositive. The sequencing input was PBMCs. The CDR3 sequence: CASSASGTGVREQYF. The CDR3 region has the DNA TGTGCCAGCAGCGCGTCCGGGACAGGGGTGCGAGAGCAGTACTTC. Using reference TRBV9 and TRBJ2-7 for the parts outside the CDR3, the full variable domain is DSGVTQTPKHLITATGQRVTLRCSPRSGDLSVYWYQQSLDQGLQFLIQYYNGEERAKGNILERFSAQQFPDLHSELNLSSLELGDSALYFCASSASGTGVREQYFGPGTRLTVT.